These 9 T cell receptor beta chains were sequenced from one sample in a study of blood T cells in healthy people across ages. Primed by a sample-barcoded 5' primer and a J-beta primer mix, a second PCR proceeded for about 7 to 11 cycles. Via MiXCR, TCRdb re-called the 5' RACE reads, giving one row per CDR3 protein. This sample carries 550,000 to 750,000 distinct CDR3 sequences, around 21% of them seen once, and the ten largest clones take around 3.4%. The specimen was blood. Source of these receptors: a man between 65 and 85 years old in good health.

This clonotype has a handful of counts. V usage is TRBV20-1 and J usage is TRBJ2-3; no clear D. This CDR3 region has 14 residues. Trimming removed 2 bases from V and 4 bases from J, with 13 bases in between. The germline CDR1 and CDR2 sequences are DFQATT and SNEGSKA (reference sequence). The CDR3 loop reads CSARLGSRSDTQYF. DNA for the CDR3: TGCAGTGCTAGACTTGGCAGCCGGTCAGATACGCAGTATTTT.

The chain employs TRBV12-3 or TRBV12-4 and TRBJ1-1; perhaps TRBD1 as D (5 bases). The length of the CDR3 is 14 residues. Trimming pared 3 bases from V and 8 bases from J, leaving 16 bases between. This chain's CDR3 is CASSFGGGAFEAFF. In DNA form, the CDR3 reads TGTGCCAGCAGTTTCGGCGGCGGGGCATTCGAAGCTTTCTTT.

This clonotype was seen once. The V call is TRBV20-1, the J call TRBJ2-7; TRBD1 aligns across 8 bases. The CDR3 consists of 14 residues. V lost 5 bases and J lost 2; bases outside the gene matches: 8. The germline V gene encodes CDR1 DFQATT and CDR2 SNEGSKA (reference sequence). This chain's CDR3 is CSALDRGGPYEQYF. CDR3 sequence (DNA): TGCAGTGCTCTTGACAGGGGTGGCCCCTACGAGCAGTACTTC.

This sequence joins TRBV7-9 and TRBJ2-1; 10 nucleotides match TRBD2. The V segment lost 4 bases and the J segment 8 bases; nucleotides outside the gene matches: 8. The CDR3 totals 15 residues. Germline loops: CDR1 SEHNR, CDR2 FQNEAQ (reference sequence). The CDR3 protein is CASSSRTSGTDEQFF. The CDR3 DNA reads as TGTGCCAGCAGCTCGCGGACTAGCGGTACCGATGAGCAGTTCTTC.

The chain couples TRBV7-2 to TRBJ2-3, with D perhaps matching TRBD1 (7 bases). Trimming left V 5 bases short and J 5 bases short, with 14 bases between. The CDR3 extends over 14 amino acids. Germline values: CDR1 SGHTA, CDR2 FQGNSA. CDR3 protein: CASSAGQPEDTQYF. DNA of the CDR3: TGTGCCAGCAGCGCGGGACAGCCGGAAGATACGCAGTATTTT.

This clonotype was found many times. The gene calls are TRBV5-1 and TRBJ2-7; 8 bases align to TRBD2. Trimming cost V 0 bases and J 2 bases; bases outside gene matches: 4. CDR1 and CDR2 (germline): SGHRS, YFSETQ. CDR3 length equals 15 residues. CDR3 residues: CASSLEPSGPYEQYF. CDR3 DNA: TGCGCCAGCAGCTTGGAGCCTAGCGGGCCCTACGAGCAGTACTTC.

This clonotype was seen a handful of times. This chain connects TRBV25-1 to TRBJ2-1, with 8 positions matching TRBD2. CDR3 length: 12 residues. CDR1 and CDR2 (germline): MGHDK, SYGVNS. V lost 8 bases to trimming and J lost 15 bases; unmatched junction nucleotides: 12. CDR3 nucleotide sequence: TGTGCCAGCTCTCCCGAGGGGACTAGGAGGTTCTTC. Protein: CASSPEGTRRFF. Supplemented by reference TRBV25-1 and TRBJ2-1, the full variable domain reads EADIYQTPRYLVIGTGKKITLECSQTMGHDKMYWYQQDPGMELHLIHYSYGVNSTEKGDLSSESTVSRIRTEHFPLTLESARPSHTSQYLCASSPEGTRRFFGPGTRLTVL.

This clonotype has a handful of counts. The chain is built from TRBV14 and TRBJ2-3; 7 nucleotides agree with TRBD2. Germline V CDR1 and CDR2: SGHDN, FVKESK. This CDR3 comprises 15 residues. The V gene end was trimmed by 4 bases and the J gene end by 8 bases; junction bases not matched to a gene: 12. The CDR3 region is CASSPTSEQLGTQYF. The CDR3 nucleotides are TGTGCCAGCAGCCCAACTAGCGAACAACTTGGTACGCAGTATTTT.

This clonotype was seen a few times. This chain links TRBV6-6 with TRBJ2-7, with a possible D match to TRBD1 (6 bases). The CDR3 length is 13 residues. The V end lost 6 bases, the J end lost 7 bases, and 16 bases lay between the germline ends. The germline CDR1 and CDR2 sequences are MNHNY and SVGAGI (reference sequence). The CDR3 nucleotides read TGTGCCAGCAGGGGGGACACGGAGGCGGAGCAGTACTTC. Its protein product is CASRGDTEAEQYF.